Here is one T cell receptor (beta chain) with its context. The target antigen is unknown. The entry originates in a study of cytomegalovirus exposure and HLA in healthy donors. Overall study results and limits: Specific recognition of CMV antigens was confirmed in vitro for a few chains (all CMV-associated). In an earlier analysis, productive rearrangement rates for most beta V segments clustered near 87% or 30%.

PCR involved 60 Vbeta and 13 Jbeta primers. Measured with immunoSEQ multiplex PCR; TCRdb has only the in-frame clones, and not every one. Among 170,000 or so clones, less than 85% were seen once, and the ten largest hold around 4.8%. Germline V CDR1 and CDR2: LNHDA, SQIVND (reference sequence). Trimming cost V 5 bases and J 0 bases; bases outside gene matches: 4. This CDR3 has 15 amino acids. The gene calls are TRBV19 and TRBJ1-3, with 7 nucleotides matching TRBD1. Input material: PBMCs. The clonotype was recovered from a man aged 18 to 29 in good health and CMV-seronegative. The CDR3 nucleotides are TGTGCCAGTAGTCGCCGGGACAGCTCTGGAAACACCATATATTTT. This sequence encodes CASSRRDSSGNTIYF.